These T cell receptor beta chains were read from a single sample in a study of post-analysis software for immune sequencing data. TCRdb recomputed calls from the PCR reads with MiXCR, one row per CDR3 protein. The sample holds hundreds of thousands of distinct CDR3 sequences; approximately 59% are singletons and the top ten take around 11%. The sample taken for sequencing was blood. Source of these receptors: a girl aged 2 to 10 with multiple sclerosis. Each CDR3 is given with its conserved first and last residue. Fields, in order: V gene, CDR3 protein.

TRBV9	CASSVGTSSHEQFF
TRBV12-3/TRBV12-4	CASSRGPMKYF
TRBV20-1	CSARVLAADTQYF
TRBV2	CASSSQLSYEQYF
TRBV5-1	CASSWAEKNTEAFF
TRBV5-5	CASRWDLSTDTQYF
TRBV6-6	CASSYARGEPDTQYF
TRBV12-3/TRBV12-4	CASNRQGVQETQYF
TRBV5-1	CASRGQEETQYF
TRBV15	CATSRDSYAGNYGYTF
TRBV4-3	CASSLDGQTYGYTF
TRBV20-1	CSVTDPSGSINEQFF
TRBV20-1	CSAVSGSGYEQYF
TRBV12-3/TRBV12-4	CASSPGQGYDGYTF
TRBV6-5	CASSKTRQGYEQYF
TRBV12-3/TRBV12-4	CASSGQGFPSGANVLTF
TRBV20-1	CSARSQDYEQYF
TRBV7-9	CASSFSQSSYNEQFF
TRBV6-1	CATSGGLSLNEQFF
TRBV20-1	CSARGRTGGPTRGQYF
TRBV12-3/TRBV12-4	CASSPSGSHEQFF
TRBV7-9	CASSRGGGGEGEQFF
TRBV20-1	CSARLEGRDIQYF
TRBV3-1	CASSRLGDGSKYGCTF
TRBV20-1	CSARGPTRQETQYF
TRBV20-1	CSVRSAINSPLHF
TRBV12-3/TRBV12-4	CASSLRQETQYF
TRBV9	CASSVATLGSLHF
TRBV27	CASSSPDRDAFF